A selection of T cell receptor beta chains follows, all from one sample in a study of T cells in Graves' hyperthyroidism and ophthalmopathy. One entry per CDR3 protein, called by TCRdb with MiXCR from the multiplex PCR reads. The table shows 300,000 to 450,000 distinct CDR3 sequences, with roughly 25% occurring only once. Sequenced material: blood. The receptors stem from a man aged 45-60 years with Graves' hyperthyroidism. The CDR3 runs from the conserved cysteine through the conserved F or W. Part of the rows lack a size; the others show once, few, many or a class for expanded clones.

clone_size: -; j_call: TRBJ1-4; v_call: TRBV9; cdr3_aa: CASSPTGREKLFF
clone_size: once; j_call: TRBJ2-3; v_call: TRBV20-1; cdr3_aa: CSLLAGGVGDTQYF
clone_size: many; j_call: TRBJ2-1; v_call: TRBV7-3; cdr3_aa: CASSRTSGEQFF
clone_size: many; j_call: TRBJ2-7; v_call: TRBV12-3/TRBV12-4; cdr3_aa: CASSSNYEQYF
clone_size: -; j_call: TRBJ1-1; v_call: TRBV5-4; cdr3_aa: CASSLVATNTEAFF
clone_size: -; j_call: TRBJ1-4; v_call: TRBV12-3/TRBV12-4; cdr3_aa: CASSLPGTGPNEKLFF
clone_size: -; j_call: TRBJ2-1; v_call: TRBV12-3/TRBV12-4; cdr3_aa: CASSLNSGLGGDEQFF
clone_size: many; j_call: TRBJ1-1; v_call: TRBV2; cdr3_aa: CASRTDRVGAFF
clone_size: few; j_call: TRBJ2-7; v_call: TRBV20-1; cdr3_aa: CSAVDNSYEQYF
clone_size: -; j_call: TRBJ2-7; v_call: TRBV20-1; cdr3_aa: CSASRGGYYEQYF
clone_size: -; j_call: TRBJ2-1; v_call: TRBV6-1; cdr3_aa: CASSEYEQFF
clone_size: few; j_call: TRBJ1-1; v_call: TRBV7-2; cdr3_aa: CASSLEIFMNTEAFF
clone_size: -; j_call: TRBJ1-1; v_call: TRBV10-1; cdr3_aa: CASSAVIKGIGPVMNTEAFF
clone_size: -; j_call: TRBJ1-1; v_call: TRBV15; cdr3_aa: CATSRGWGSNTEAFF
clone_size: few; j_call: TRBJ2-7; v_call: TRBV28; cdr3_aa: CASSSRTGEQYF
clone_size: few; j_call: TRBJ1-2; v_call: TRBV18; cdr3_aa: CASSAGAGGYTF
clone_size: many; j_call: TRBJ2-6; v_call: TRBV6-2/TRBV6-3; cdr3_aa: CASSRAGANVLTF
clone_size: -; j_call: TRBJ2-1; v_call: TRBV6-2/TRBV6-3; cdr3_aa: CASSYLAELYNEQFF
clone_size: many; j_call: TRBJ2-3; v_call: TRBV7-3; cdr3_aa: CASSLASLADTQYF
clone_size: -; j_call: TRBJ2-1; v_call: TRBV19; cdr3_aa: CASKEGTVDNEQFF
clone_size: few; j_call: TRBJ2-7; v_call: TRBV9; cdr3_aa: CASSVSGQGAYEQYF
clone_size: few; j_call: TRBJ2-7; v_call: TRBV25-1; cdr3_aa: CASRPGGARYEQYF
clone_size: few; j_call: TRBJ2-4; v_call: TRBV20-1; cdr3_aa: CSANGLAGGNIQYF
clone_size: many; j_call: TRBJ2-7; v_call: TRBV7-3; cdr3_aa: CASSPQGGQNYEQYF
clone_size: many; j_call: TRBJ2-1; v_call: TRBV7-3; cdr3_aa: CASSVALTSGKYNEQFF
clone_size: many; j_call: TRBJ2-3; v_call: TRBV28; cdr3_aa: CASSSRVTDTQYF
clone_size: many; j_call: TRBJ2-5; v_call: TRBV28; cdr3_aa: CASSLRYGSEYQETQYF
clone_size: -; j_call: TRBJ1-2; v_call: TRBV20-1; cdr3_aa: CSARGGTGSGYTF
clone_size: many; j_call: TRBJ2-1; v_call: TRBV2; cdr3_aa: CATKRFGGSPSYNEQFF
clone_size: -; j_call: TRBJ2-5; v_call: TRBV20-1; cdr3_aa: CSAAEQETQYF
clone_size: few; j_call: TRBJ2-7; v_call: TRBV5-1; cdr3_aa: CASSQPGQGRYSYEQYF
clone_size: few; j_call: TRBJ2-1; v_call: TRBV29-1; cdr3_aa: CSVEVWRTGRNNEQFF
clone_size: few; j_call: TRBJ2-1; v_call: TRBV27; cdr3_aa: CASSLSGGDYNEQFF
clone_size: few; j_call: TRBJ2-5; v_call: TRBV7-9; cdr3_aa: CASSPGTSGQETQYF
clone_size: -; j_call: TRBJ2-3; v_call: TRBV2; cdr3_aa: CASSGYRETDTQYF
clone_size: -; j_call: TRBJ2-7; v_call: TRBV5-1; cdr3_aa: CASSGTIQGLGEQYF
clone_size: few; j_call: TRBJ2-2; v_call: TRBV2; cdr3_aa: CASRRDSGSITGELFF
clone_size: -; j_call: TRBJ2-5; v_call: TRBV12-3/TRBV12-4; cdr3_aa: CASSFIMIRKETQYF
clone_size: -; j_call: TRBJ2-5; v_call: TRBV7-8; cdr3_aa: CASSKQERGETQYF
clone_size: -; j_call: TRBJ2-4; v_call: TRBV7-9; cdr3_aa: CASSSVPDKKNIQYF
clone_size: -; j_call: TRBJ2-2; v_call: TRBV11-2; cdr3_aa: CASSFSGLDTGELFF
clone_size: few; j_call: TRBJ1-4; v_call: TRBV12-3/TRBV12-4; cdr3_aa: CASSFSSFLGVEKLFF
clone_size: many; j_call: TRBJ2-3; v_call: TRBV7-2; cdr3_aa: CASSLVLAGGLTSTDTQYF
clone_size: -; j_call: TRBJ2-1; v_call: TRBV24-1; cdr3_aa: CATSDLVAGEQFF
clone_size: few; j_call: TRBJ2-2; v_call: TRBV11-3; cdr3_aa: CASSKDGGSGELFF
clone_size: many; j_call: TRBJ2-3; v_call: TRBV27; cdr3_aa: CASSSRTSGAPGTQYF
clone_size: few; j_call: TRBJ2-7; v_call: TRBV2; cdr3_aa: CASRRTAAYEQYF
clone_size: few; j_call: TRBJ1-2; v_call: TRBV28; cdr3_aa: CASSTGTGTDYGYTF
clone_size: -; j_call: TRBJ2-2; v_call: TRBV3-1; cdr3_aa: CASSRTGSTGELFF
clone_size: -; j_call: TRBJ2-7; v_call: TRBV6-1; cdr3_aa: CASSTGLAEQETQHF
clone_size: many; j_call: TRBJ2-5; v_call: TRBV6-1; cdr3_aa: CASSWLDSSYQETQYF
clone_size: -; j_call: TRBJ2-5; v_call: TRBV5-1; cdr3_aa: CASSSLGQGVLETQYF
clone_size: -; j_call: TRBJ2-2; v_call: TRBV30; cdr3_aa: CAWGDRDHNTGELFF
clone_size: many; j_call: TRBJ2-7; v_call: TRBV28; cdr3_aa: CASSHAGKGIKAEQYF
clone_size: many; j_call: TRBJ2-7; v_call: TRBV5-1; cdr3_aa: CASSYTSGGSYEQYF